This T cell receptor beta chain is from a study of blood T cells in healthy people across ages. Study results and limitations: Unsorted PBMCs prevented conclusive naive versus antigen-experienced comparison. A roughly linear age-dependent decrease characterized TCR beta diversity per million T cells. Not knowing donor CMV status may have confounded expanded clonotype changes.

For the second PCR, which ran for about 7 to 11 cycles, a sample-barcoded 5' primer and a J-beta primer mix were used. TCRdb analysed the 5' RACE reads with MiXCR anew, one entry per CDR3 protein. Of 600,000 to 850,000 distinct CDR3 sequences in the sample, 20% to 30% were seen once. The amount of total RNA extracted per sample was at least 6 micrograms. This clonotype showed up just a few times. Its target is not known. This CDR3 is built from 15 residues. The V and J ends lost 3 bases and 8 bases, in that order; junction bases with no gene match: 7. Looked up from germline, CDR1 is KGHDR and CDR2 is SFDVKD. The same data also went into a second study, on T cells of mothers and their children.

Input material: blood. This chain uses TRBV24-1 with TRBJ1-4, with 8 bases identical to TRBD1. This TCR came from a boy younger than 18 in good health. The CDR3 spells CATSDPQGAGEKLFF. The CDR3 bases are TGTGCCACCAGTGATCCCCAGGGGGCTGGAGAAAAACTGTTTTTT.